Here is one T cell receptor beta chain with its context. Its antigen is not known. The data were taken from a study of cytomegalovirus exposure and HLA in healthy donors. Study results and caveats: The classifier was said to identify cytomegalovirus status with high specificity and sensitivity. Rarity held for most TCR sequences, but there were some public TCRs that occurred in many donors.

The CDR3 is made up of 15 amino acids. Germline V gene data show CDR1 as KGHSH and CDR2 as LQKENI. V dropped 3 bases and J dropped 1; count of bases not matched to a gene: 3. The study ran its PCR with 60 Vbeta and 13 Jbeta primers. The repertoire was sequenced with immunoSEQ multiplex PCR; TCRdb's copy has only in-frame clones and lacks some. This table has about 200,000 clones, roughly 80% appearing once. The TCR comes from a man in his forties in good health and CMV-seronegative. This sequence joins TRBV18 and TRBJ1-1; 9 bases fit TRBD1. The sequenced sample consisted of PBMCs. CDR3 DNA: TGTGCCAGCTCACCTAGACAGGGGGAGAACACTGAAGCTTTCTTT. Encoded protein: CASSPRQGENTEAFF.